This record looks at one TCR beta chain sequence and its context. This sample was taken from a study of blood T cell repertoires in COVID-19. Study-wide context: Samples came from the United States, Italy and Spain, spanning acute and convalescent COVID-19. The cDNA or gDNA used as material had been derived from T cells, B-cell-depleted T cells, or PBMCs.

The V gene end was trimmed by 4 bases and the J gene end by 2 bases; junction bases not matched to a gene: 4. The CDR3 has 14 residues. The germline V gene has CDR1 MDHEN and CDR2 SYDVKM. As originally analysed: Scientists estimated how many nucleated cells there were by amplifying reference gene primers. The protocol was immunoSEQ multiplex PCR, while the TCRdb copy is restricted to in-frame clones and leaves out a portion. D and trimming were read from the DNA, whereas the V and J calls and clone size are those reported in that table. This sample has 100,000 or so clones; 75% to 90% occur once, and the top ten carry about 32%.

Sequenced input: peripheral blood. The sequence was obtained from a woman older than 75 with acute or convalescent COVID-19. The V call is TRBV28, the J call TRBJ1-2; 7 nucleotides agree with TRBD1. The CDR3 DNA sequence: TGTGCCAGCAGTTCCGGGACAGTAAACTATGGCTACACCTTC. This sequence encodes CASSSGTVNYGYTF.